This T cell receptor (beta chain) comes out of a study of blood T cell repertoires in COVID-19. Assay used: immunoSEQ multiplex PCR; TCRdb lists only in-frame clones, some missing. The table includes around 170,000 clones, around 88% detected once. V lost 7 bases, J lost 12 bases, and 20 bases lay in between. Germline V gene sequence: CDR1 MNHEY, CDR2 SVGAGI. This CDR3 contains 13 residues. The chain employs TRBV6-5 and TRBJ2-3; the D gene is possibly TRBD2 (6 bases). The specimen sequenced was peripheral blood. The origin of this receptor is a woman aged 25 to 39 with acute or convalescent COVID-19. CDR3 sequence: CASTSSSGGDQYF. The CDR3 DNA sequence: TGTGCCAGCACCTCCTCGAGCGGAGGGGATCAGTATTTT.